These 17 T cell receptor beta chains originate from one sample sequenced in a study of CD8 T cells in Susac syndrome. The RNA, roughly 0.45 to 1 ug, was put through reverse transcription using random hexamers. TCRdb processed the immunoSEQ multiplex PCR reads anew with MiXCR; each CDR3 protein has one entry. The sample shows just under 95,000 distinct CDR3 sequences, 85% to 95% of them seen only once. Sequencing was done on a sample of CD4+ T cells from PBMCs. These receptor sequences come from a human donor with Susac syndrome.

The chain couples TRBV5-6 to TRBJ2-5; D perhaps matches TRBD1 (6 bases). The CDR3 runs 15 residues. The V and J ends lost 5 bases and 5 bases respectively, with 19 bases between them. Germline values: CDR1 SGHDT, CDR2 YYEEEE. CDR3 residues: CASRMDRQEGETQYF. CDR3 DNA: TGTGCCAGCAGAATGGATCGACAGGAAGGCGAGACCCAGTACTTC.

The chain recombines TRBV6-5 with TRBJ2-3; the match to TRBD2 covers 11 bases. Germline V gene sequence: CDR1 MNHEY, CDR2 SVGAGI. The trim removed 6 bases at V and 7 bases at J, leaving 6 bases unmatched. This CDR3 is 14 amino acids long. Written as DNA, the CDR3 is TGTGCCAGCAGCTTAGCGGGGGGGCCACATACGCAGTATTTT. This sequence encodes CASSLAGGPHTQYF.

The J gene is TRBJ1-2, the V gene TRBV5-6; D is unresolved. Germline V gene data show CDR1 as SGHDT and CDR2 as YYEEEE. V was trimmed by 3 bases and J by 12 bases, leaving 15 bases between them. The CDR3 is 12 residues long. CDR3 sequence: CASSSGLKSDTF. In nucleotides, the CDR3 is TGTGCCAGCAGCTCCGGCTTAAAGTCGGACACCTTC.

This chain links TRBV29-1 with TRBJ1-4, with 8 positions matching TRBD1. Germline CDR1 SQVTM, CDR2 ANQGSEA. V lost 7 bases and J lost 5; bases outside the gene matches: 3. This CDR3 spans 12 amino acids. CDR3 sequence: CSGTGTNEKLFF. The DNA for the CDR3 is TGCAGCGGGACAGGGACGAATGAAAAACTGTTTTTT.

The J gene is TRBJ2-3, the V gene TRBV20-1; the D gene is possibly TRBD1 (5 bases). Germline-derived CDR1 and CDR2 are DFQATT and SNEGSKA (reference sequence). The ends were cut back, 7 bases at V and 4 bases at J, with 18 bases in the middle. The CDR3 loop spans 14 amino acids. DNA for the CDR3: TGCAGTGTTAGGGGTATCTTTAACGCAGATACGCAGTATTTT. The encoded protein is CSVRGIFNADTQYF.

The chain has TRBV12-3 or TRBV12-4 and TRBJ2-7, with TRBD1 matching 9 bases. This CDR3 region has 13 residues. V dropped 5 bases and J dropped 6; count of bases not matched to a gene: 5. CDR3 residues: CASSLRTGVEQYF. CDR3 DNA sequence: TGTGCCAGCAGTCTCAGGACAGGGGTCGAGCAGTACTTC.

V and J are TRBV19 and TRBJ2-7; TRBD1 aligns across 8 bases. Germline lookup yields CDR1 LNHDA and CDR2 SQIVND (reference sequence). The V gene end was trimmed by 3 bases and the J gene end by 3 bases; junction bases not matched to a gene: 7. This CDR3 has 15 amino acids. Here the CDR3 DNA reads TGTGCCAGTAGTATCTTGAGGACAGGGATCTACGAGCAGTACTTC. Translating gives CASSILRTGIYEQYF.

This rearrangement joins TRBV30 to TRBJ2-3; D uncertain. Trimming stripped 7 bases from V and 8 bases from J, with 10 bases between. The CDR3 is made up of 10 amino acids. The germline gives CDR1 GTSNPN, CDR2 SVGIG (reference sequence). The CDR3 protein is CALNAPTQYF. As DNA, the CDR3 is TGTGCCTTGAACGCGCCTACGCAGTATTTT.

V and J are TRBV14 and TRBJ1-2; unclear D gene. CDR3 length equals 13 residues. V lost 2 bases and J 4 bases, leaving 8 bases between the germline ends. Germline V lookup: CDR1 SGHDN, CDR2 FVKESK. CDR3 nucleotide sequence: TGTGCCAGCAGCCAAATCCGGGTCTATGGCTACACCTTC. It specifies CASSQIRVYGYTF.

The J gene is TRBJ2-1, the V gene TRBV20-1, with 7 bases lining up with TRBD2. This CDR3 spans 13 amino acids. Per the germline V gene, CDR1 is DFQATT and CDR2 is SNEGSKA (reference sequence). V lost 5 bases and J lost 4; bases outside the gene matches: 5. The CDR3 is CSAEGRGYNEQFF. CDR3 coding DNA: TGCAGTGCTGAGGGGCGGGGGTACAATGAGCAGTTCTTC.

The J gene is TRBJ2-5, the V gene TRBV12-5; D uncertain. The CDR3 runs to 12 residues. Trimming left V 2 bases short and J 5 bases short, with 6 bases between. Germline values: CDR1 LGHNT, CDR2 FRNRAP. In DNA, the CDR3 is TGTGCTAGTGGTTTGAACTTGGAGACCCAGTACTTC. Residues: CASGLNLETQYF.

The gene calls are TRBV3-1 and TRBJ2-3; TRBD2 matches 10 bases. The germline V gene encodes CDR1 LGHDT and CDR2 YNNKEL (reference sequence). The CDR3 is made up of 16 amino acids. J was trimmed by 4 bases and V by 4 bases; bases with no gene match: 8. CDR3 nucleotide sequence: TGTGCCAGCAGCCTAGCGGGGGGCATAAAAGCAGATACGCAGTATTTT. Translated: CASSLAGGIKADTQYF.

The chain is built from TRBV30 and TRBJ1-3; 9 bases are shared with TRBD1. V lost 4 bases, J lost 7 bases, and 11 bases stayed unmatched. Germline CDR1 is GTSNPN and CDR2 is SVGIG (reference sequence). This CDR3 is built from 15 residues. The CDR3 DNA is TGTGCCTGGACTGTCGGACAGGGGATTGGTAACACCATATATTTT. As protein: CAWTVGQGIGNTIYF.

The chain joins TRBV20-1 to TRBJ2-3, with no clear D. This CDR3 region has 13 residues. V lost 2 bases to trimming and J lost 4 bases, with 10 bases between them. Germline CDR1 DFQATT, CDR2 SNEGSKA (reference sequence). CDR3 loop: CSARLWRSDTQYF. DNA of the CDR3: TGCAGTGCTAGACTTTGGAGATCAGATACGCAGTATTTT.

This chain links TRBV30 with TRBJ1-4, with 8 nucleotides matching TRBD1. CDR3 length: 13 residues. Trimming at V came to 5 bases and at J to 7 bases, leaving 6 bases not matched to a gene. Per the germline V gene, CDR1 is GTSNPN and CDR2 is SVGIG (reference sequence). CDR3 coding DNA: TGTGCCTGGGACGCGGGACAGGCTGAAAAACTGTTTTTT. Its protein is CAWDAGQAEKLFF.

J is TRBJ2-1 and V is TRBV7-9; the D is unclear. The germline V gene has CDR1 SEHNR and CDR2 FQNEAQ (reference sequence). This CDR3 spans 10 amino acids. V dropped 4 bases and J dropped 12 bases, with 7 bases sitting between them. CDR3: CASSSPGQFF. The CDR3 DNA sequence: TGTGCCAGCAGCTCCCCGGGGCAGTTCTTC.

V gene TRBV23-1 combines with J gene TRBJ2-4; D is possibly TRBD1 (5 bases). TRBV23-1 is an ORF, and what it does is uncertain. The CDR3 totals 13 residues. The V and J ends lost 3 bases and 9 bases respectively, with 12 bases between them. The CDR3 sequence: CASSQLRVAIQYF. CDR3 coding DNA: TGCGCCAGCAGTCAGCTCAGGGTGGCCATTCAGTACTTC.